The TCR beta chain under discussion was sequenced for a study of identical twins. TCRdb processed the 5' RACE reads anew with MiXCR; each CDR3 protein has one entry. The data contain some 240,000 distinct CDR3 sequences, around 8.8% of them singletons. As regards this clonotype: Its antigen is unknown.

Study findings and constraints: Donors were not followed over many years; analysis was cross-sectional.

Looked up from germline, CDR1 is MGHRA and CDR2 is YSYEKL. V lost 1 base, J lost 8 bases, and 11 bases stayed unmatched. The CDR3 runs 18 residues. This sample also belongs to another study, concerning yellow fever vaccine responses in identical twins. From that paper: A vaccine T cell response that seemed partly convergent and partly personalized was reported in twins.

The rearrangement uses TRBV4-1 and TRBJ2-1; TRBD2 matches at 13 bases. Sequencing input: CD8+ T cells sorted from blood. This clonotype originated in a woman aged 18-29 years in good health. Written as DNA, the CDR3 is TGCGCCAGCAGCCAAGTCCTACGTACTAGCGGGGGGGGCGATGAGCAGTTCTTC. Its translation: CASSQVLRTSGGGDEQFF.